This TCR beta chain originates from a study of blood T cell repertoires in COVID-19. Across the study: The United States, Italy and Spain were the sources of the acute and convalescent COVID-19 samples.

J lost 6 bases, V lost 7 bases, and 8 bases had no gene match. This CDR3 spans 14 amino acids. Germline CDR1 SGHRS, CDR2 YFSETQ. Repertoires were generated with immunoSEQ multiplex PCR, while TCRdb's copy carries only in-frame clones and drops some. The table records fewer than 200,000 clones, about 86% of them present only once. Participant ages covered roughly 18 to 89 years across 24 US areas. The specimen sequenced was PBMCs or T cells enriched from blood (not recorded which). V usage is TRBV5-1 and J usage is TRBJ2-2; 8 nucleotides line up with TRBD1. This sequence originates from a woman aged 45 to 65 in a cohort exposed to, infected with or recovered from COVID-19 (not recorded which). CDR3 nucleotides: TGCGCCAGCCTCGCCTCAGGGGGCCCCGGGGAGCTGTTTTTT. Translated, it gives CASLASGGPGELFF.